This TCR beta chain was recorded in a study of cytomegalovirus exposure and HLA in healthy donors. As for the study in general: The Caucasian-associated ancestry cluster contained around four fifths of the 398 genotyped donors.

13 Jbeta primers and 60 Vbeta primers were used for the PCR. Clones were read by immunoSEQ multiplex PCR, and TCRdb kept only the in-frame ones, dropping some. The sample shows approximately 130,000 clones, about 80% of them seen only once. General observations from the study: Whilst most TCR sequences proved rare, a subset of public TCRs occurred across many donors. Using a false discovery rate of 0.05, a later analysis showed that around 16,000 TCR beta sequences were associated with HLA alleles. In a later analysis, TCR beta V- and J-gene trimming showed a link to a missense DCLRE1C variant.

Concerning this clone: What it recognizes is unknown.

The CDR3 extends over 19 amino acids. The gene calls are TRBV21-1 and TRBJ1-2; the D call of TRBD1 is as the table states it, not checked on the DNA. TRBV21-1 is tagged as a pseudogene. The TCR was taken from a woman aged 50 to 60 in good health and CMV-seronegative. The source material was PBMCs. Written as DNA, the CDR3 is TGTGCCAGCAGCAAATCGATTCGGACAGGGGAGAACCGCAACTATGGCTACACCTTC. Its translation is CASSKSIRTGENRNYGYTF.